This T cell receptor (beta chain) appears in the sequencing data of a study of T cell responses to AZD1222 COVID-19 vaccine. Turning to the study itself: Whether given at about 4 or about 12 weeks, second doses were pooled.

The CDR3 totals 14 residues. J was trimmed by 4 bases and V by 9 bases; bases with no gene match: 9. Germline CDR1 reads LGHDT; CDR2 reads YNNKEL (reference sequence). Study-wide points: Baseline serostatus was positive in only a handful of AZD1222 recipients. The study found Spike-specific TCR breadth and depth rose after two AZD1222 doses. Clonal diversity was possibly underestimated; the donors were predominantly white British and more often female.

Only in-frame clones appear in the TCRdb table, and some are missing; sequencing was by immunoSEQ multiplex PCR. The sample has more than 85,000 clones; roughly nine tenths are singletons. As regards this clone: Its antigen is not known.

The sequencing here drew on peripheral blood, taken on day 0 of AZD1222 vaccination. The receptor comes from an adult in good health. The chain uses TRBV3-1 (or the pseudogene TRBV3-2) and TRBJ2-7, with TRBD1 matching 10 bases. CDR3 nucleotides: TGTGCCAGTTCGCCGGGACAGGGGATATACGAGCAGTACTTC. It specifies CASSPGQGIYEQYF.